This entry lists 6 T cell receptor beta chains sequenced from one sample in a study of OX40 agonist ivuxolimab in advanced cancers. Clones were read by immunoSEQ multiplex PCR, and TCRdb kept only the in-frame ones, dropping some. Among around 110,000 clones listed, 93% were seen once. Material: CD4+ or CD8+ T cells sorted from blood, obtained in a trial of the OX40 agonist ivuxolimab. These receptors all come from an adult with an advanced solid tumor such as melanoma, head and neck, liver or kidney cancer.

The V and J genes are TRBV5-1 and TRBJ1-5, with a weak D call TRBD1 (6 bases). V was pared by 4 bases and J by 4 bases, with 15 bases between. The CDR3 has 15 residues. Germline loops: CDR1 SGHRS, CDR2 YFSETQ. The CDR3 coding sequence is TGCGCCAGCAGCGAAGGACAGTCCTCAAATCAGCCCCAGCATTTT. It yields the protein CASSEGQSSNQPQHF.

The chain carries TRBV18 and TRBJ1-4, with TRBD1 identical over 7 bases. Germline V gene data show CDR1 as KGHSH and CDR2 as LQKENI. The junction had 3 bases not matched to a gene; V was cut back by 0 bases and J by 5 bases. The CDR3 extends over 15 amino acids. Written as DNA, the CDR3 is TGTGCCAGCTCACCACCGTACAGGGGAAATGAAAAACTGTTTTTT. This encodes CASSPPYRGNEKLFF.

This chain joins TRBV6-5 and TRBJ1-5, with D possibly matching TRBD1 (6 bases). The CDR3 runs 15 residues. Trimming shortened V by 4 bases and J by 4 bases, and 14 bases separated the two germline ends. Germline CDR1 is MNHEY and CDR2 is SVGAGI. For the CDR3, the DNA is TGTGCCAGCAGTTCTGCAAAGACAGGTAATCAGCCCCAGCATTTT. The encoded protein is CASSSAKTGNQPQHF.

The V and J genes are TRBV28 and TRBJ2-7; D may be TRBD1 (6 bases). This CDR3 spans 14 amino acids. V lost 6 bases to trimming and J lost 3 bases, with 15 bases between them. Germline assignment: CDR1 MDHEN and CDR2 SYDVKM. This CDR3 reads CASSPPGQLYEQYF. Here the CDR3 DNA reads TGTGCCAGCAGCCCTCCGGGACAACTCTACGAGCAGTACTTC.

This chain links TRBV19 with TRBJ2-7, with D perhaps matching TRBD1 (6 bases). The CDR3 runs 12 residues. The V and J ends lost 6 bases and 3 bases respectively, with 9 bases between them. CDR1 and CDR2 (germline): LNHDA, SQIVND (reference sequence). In DNA form, the CDR3 reads TGTGCCAGTAGGTCAGGGGACTACGAGCAGTACTTC. This gives the protein CASRSGDYEQYF.

The rearrangement links TRBV5-1 to TRBJ1-1, with 8 bases aligning to TRBD1. Per germline, CDR1 SGHRS and CDR2 YFSETQ. The CDR3 covers 14 residues. Trimming took 4 bases from V and 4 from J; bases not matched to a gene: 6. DNA of the CDR3: TGCGCCAGCAGCACGACAGGGGAGGCCACTGAAGCTTTCTTT. It is translated as CASSTTGEATEAFF.